Shown below are 11 T cell receptor beta chains from a single sample sequenced in a study of shared clonotypes between healthy human individuals. Sequencing used immunoSEQ multiplex PCR; TCRdb keeps in-frame clones, though not all of them. The repertoire has a few million clones, 93% of them found once; the top ten carry about 0.37%. Source material: naive CD4+ T cells from PBMCs. Subset given: CD45RA+ positively selected. These receptors originate from a young man in good health. Some clones in this sample may be carry-over from other donors' samples.

This chain links TRBV7-3 with TRBJ2-7; D is unclear. V lost 4 bases to trimming and J lost 0 bases, with 19 bases between them. The CDR3 extends over 17 amino acids. Germline CDR1 SGHTA, CDR2 FQGTGA. The CDR3 loop is CASSSEGGRFLSYEQYF. The CDR3 DNA is TGTGCCAGCAGCTCCGAAGGCGGCAGGTTCCTCTCCTACGAGCAGTACTTC.

The J gene is TRBJ1-2, the V gene TRBV10-3, with a weak D call TRBD1 (5 bases). Germline values: CDR1 ENHRY, CDR2 SYGVKD. This CDR3 spans 13 amino acids. V was pared by 8 bases and J by 0 bases, with 10 bases between. The CDR3 is CAISSGPNYGYTF. CDR3 coding DNA: TGTGCCATCTCTTCGGGGCCTAACTATGGCTACACCTTC.

The J gene is TRBJ1-1, the V gene TRBV28, with 7 bases aligning to TRBD1. Germline values: CDR1 MDHEN, CDR2 SYDVKM. V dropped 5 bases and J dropped 3; count of bases not matched to a gene: 9. The CDR3 is 15 amino acids. CDR3 nucleotide sequence: TGTGCCAGCAGTCGCCCGACAGGGAGGGACACTGAAGCTTTCTTT. It specifies CASSRPTGRDTEAFF.

The chain couples TRBV5-1 to TRBJ2-7, with 12 bases aligning to TRBD1. CDR3 size: 15 residues. V was clipped by 1 base and J by 5 bases; unmatched bases: 4. The germline gives CDR1 SGHRS, CDR2 YFSETQ. CDR3 sequence (DNA): TGCGCCAGCAGCTTGAGGGGACAGGGGGCGAACGAGCAGTACTTC. This sequence encodes CASSLRGQGANEQYF.

The V gene is TRBV6-1, the J gene TRBJ2-2, with TRBD2 matching over 8 bases. The trim removed 7 bases at V and 5 bases at J, leaving 9 bases unmatched. This CDR3 is 15 amino acids long. Germline V CDR1 and CDR2: MNHNS, SASEGT. In DNA, the CDR3 is TGTGCCAGCAACCCCCTCGGGGGGGGAACCGGGGAGCTGTTTTTT. It codes for CASNPLGGGTGELFF.

The rearrangement links TRBV5-8 to TRBJ2-1; 12 nucleotides agree with TRBD2. Trimming removed 4 bases from V and 3 bases from J; junction bases left unmatched: 5. CDR1 is SGHTS and CDR2 is YDEGEE in the germline V gene. This CDR3 contains 16 residues. CDR3 amino acids: CASSPRTSGIYNEQFF. CDR3 nucleotides: TGTGCCAGCAGCCCAAGGACTAGCGGGATCTACAATGAGCAGTTCTTC.

The rearrangement links TRBV6-5 to TRBJ1-2; D gene uncertain. The CDR3 length is 15 residues. In germline, CDR1 is MNHEY, CDR2 SVGAGI. Trimming pared 2 bases from V and 3 bases from J, leaving 13 bases between. This chain's CDR3 is CASSYEPKTDYGYTF. CDR3 in DNA: TGTGCCAGCAGTTACGAGCCGAAAACGGACTATGGCTACACCTTC.

The rearrangement joins TRBV28 to TRBJ2-3; D is undetermined. From germline, CDR1 is MDHEN and CDR2 SYDVKM. Deletions cut 6 bases from V and 4 bases from J, with 11 bases between. This CDR3 is built from 13 residues. CDR3 sequence: CASSRRNPDTQYF. The CDR3 bases are TGTGCCAGCAGCCGCCGGAACCCAGATACGCAGTATTTT.

The chain uses TRBV19 and TRBJ1-2; 9 nucleotides match TRBD1. The CDR3 runs 17 residues. J was trimmed by 4 bases and V by 4 bases; bases with no gene match: 13. The germline CDR1 and CDR2 sequences are LNHDA and SQIVND (reference sequence). The CDR3 loop reads CASSTTGTGSGVYGYTF. The CDR3 DNA follows: TGTGCCAGTAGTACTACCGGGACAGGGAGTGGGGTCTATGGCTACACCTTC.

The rearrangement joins TRBV4-1 to TRBJ2-7, with D perhaps TRBD1 (5 bases). CDR3 length: 15 residues. Trimming removed 1 base from V and 1 base from J, with 11 bases in between. Germline lookup yields CDR1 MGHRA and CDR2 YSYEKL. CDR3 nucleotide sequence: TGCGCCAGCAGCCAAGTCGGCCAGGGATCCTACGAGCAGTACTTC. Translation gives CASSQVGQGSYEQYF.

The V gene is TRBV28, the J gene TRBJ2-1; D not resolved. V lost 2 bases, J lost 11 bases, and 7 bases lay in between. Germline V gives CDR1 MDHEN, CDR2 SYDVKM. The CDR3 covers 11 residues. CDR3 nucleotides: TGTGCCAGCAGTTTAGAGAACAAGCAGTTCTTC. Amino acids: CASSLENKQFF.